These 29 T cell receptor beta chains originate from one sample sequenced in a study of cytomegalovirus exposure and HLA in healthy donors. The study ran its PCR with 60 Vbeta and 13 Jbeta primers. TCRdb's copy holds only in-frame clones and misses some; the assay was immunoSEQ multiplex PCR. The sample lists roughly 180,000 clones; approximately 84% were seen once. The sequenced sample consisted of PBMCs. The receptors originated from a girl aged 5 to 17 in good health and CMV-seropositive.

The sample holds a few counts of this clone. This sequence joins TRBV4-2 and TRBJ2-7; 7 bases line up with TRBD2. Germline-derived CDR1 and CDR2 are LGHNA and YNFKEQ. V was clipped by 1 base and J by 4 bases; unmatched bases: 7. The CDR3 contains 15 residues. This CDR3 is CASSQANGGIYEQYF. The DNA for the CDR3 is TGTGCCAGCAGCCAAGCAAACGGGGGGATATACGAGCAGTACTTC.

This chain connects TRBV5-4 to TRBJ1-1, with a tentative D call TRBD1 (5 bases). CDR3 size: 14 residues. Germline loops: CDR1 SGHNT, CDR2 YYREEE (reference sequence). The V gene lost 1 base and the J gene lost 1 base, with 8 bases spanning the gap. The CDR3 region is CASSLRQQNTEAFF. The DNA of the CDR3 is TGTGCCAGCAGCTTGCGACAGCAGAACACTGAAGCTTTCTTT.

The chain employs TRBV5-1 and TRBJ2-6; D possibly corresponds to TRBD2 (5 bases). This CDR3 comprises 18 residues. From germline, CDR1 is SGHRS and CDR2 YFSETQ. The V and J ends lost 4 bases and 0 bases respectively, with 17 bases between them. CDR3: CASSVSGISISGANVLTF. CDR3 sequence (DNA): TGCGCCAGCAGCGTATCCGGGATTTCGATCTCTGGGGCCAACGTCCTGACTTTC.

This clone has a handful of counts. The J gene is TRBJ2-7, the V gene TRBV6-1, with D possibly being TRBD2 (5 bases). Germline values: CDR1 MNHNS, CDR2 SASEGT. The CDR3 covers 13 residues. V gave up 7 bases and J gave up 0 bases, with 10 bases separating them. DNA of the CDR3: TGTGCCAGCAAAGAGCGGATCTCCTACGAGCAGTACTTC. It specifies CASKERISYEQYF.

Remarks on this clone: The junction does not match germline at one end; this may be a read error. V gene TRBV7-9 combines with J gene TRBJ1-5, with D possibly TRBD1 on 6 matching bases. The CDR3 contains 13 residues. In germline, CDR1 is SEHNR, CDR2 FQNEAQ (reference sequence). This CDR3 is CSSSLPGQQRRHF. The CDR3 nucleotides are TGTTCCAGCAGCTTGCCAGGACAGCAACGTCGGCATTTT.

The rearrangement uses TRBV9 and TRBJ1-2; D remains unclear. The length of the CDR3 is 18 residues. Germline CDR1 reads SGDLS; CDR2 reads YYNGEE. V was clipped by 0 bases and J by 6 bases, with 24 bases between them. The DNA for the CDR3 is TGTGCCAGCAGCGTAGCTGATGGAAGGAAAAGGGAGGGAAATGGCTACACCTTC. It yields the protein CASSVADGRKREGNGYTF.

This chain links TRBV7-9 with TRBJ2-7, with 10 bases matching TRBD1. Germline trimming cut 4 bases from V and 2 bases from J; bases unmatched to any gene: 5. Looked up from germline, CDR1 is SEHNR and CDR2 is FQNEAQ (reference sequence). The CDR3 has 15 amino acids. CDR3 sequence: CASSSMDRGAYEQYF. CDR3 nucleotides: TGTGCCAGCAGCTCCATGGACAGGGGGGCCTACGAGCAGTACTTC.

The chain is built from TRBV5-1 and TRBJ2-2; tentatively, D is TRBD1 (5 bases). The germline V and J ends were trimmed by 6 bases and 5 bases, with 14 bases remaining between them. The CDR3 has 14 residues. Germline values: CDR1 SGHRS, CDR2 YFSETQ. For the CDR3, the DNA is TGCGCCAGCACCGCTGGTAGGGGAACCGGGGAGCTGTTTTTT. It is translated as CASTAGRGTGELFF.

The CDR3 nucleotides are TGCGCCAGCAGCTTGGTAGGGGCGAGCACTGAAGCTTTCTTT. Translation: CASSLVGASTEAFF. The chain employs TRBV5-1 and TRBJ1-1; D possibly corresponds to TRBD1 (5 bases). The CDR3 has 14 residues. The germline V gene encodes CDR1 SGHRS and CDR2 YFSETQ. Trimming took off 0 bases at V and 4 bases at J, with 10 bases between the two ends.

This sequence joins TRBV10-1 and TRBJ2-1; TRBD2 matches at 8 bases. Per the germline V gene, CDR1 is WNHNN and CDR2 is SYGVQD (reference sequence). V shed 6 bases and J 9 bases; nucleotides not matched to a gene: 1. The CDR3 runs 11 residues. CDR3 in DNA: TGCGCCAGCAGCCGGGGGGGTGAGCAGTTCTTC. Residues: CASSRGGEQFF.

The V call is TRBV5-6, the J call TRBJ1-4; no clear D gene. Per the germline V gene, CDR1 is SGHDT and CDR2 is YYEEEE. V shed 2 bases and J shed 8 bases, with 25 bases lying between them. The CDR3 loop spans 18 amino acids. In nucleotides, the CDR3 is TGTGCCAGCAGCTTTCATTCGCCAGAATTGGGCCTCTGGGAAAAACTGTTTTTT. Its translation: CASSFHSPELGLWEKLFF.

In this sample, this clone turned up a few times. The V and J genes are TRBV25-1 and TRBJ2-6; 8 bases line up with TRBD1. The CDR3 consists of 17 residues. Germline V CDR1 and CDR2: MGHDK, SYGVNS. Germline trimming cut 4 bases from V and 0 bases from J; bases unmatched to any gene: 5. The chain's CDR3 is CASSVGTGPSGANVLTF. DNA of the CDR3: TGTGCCAGCAGTGTCGGGACAGGCCCCTCTGGGGCCAACGTCCTGACTTTC.

V gene TRBV4-2 combines with J gene TRBJ2-1; TRBD2 matches 12 bases. The CDR3 spans 18 residues. Germline CDR1 and CDR2: LGHNA and YNFKEQ. V shed 1 base, J shed 9 bases, and the junction held 13 bases outside the gene matches. As DNA, the CDR3 is TGTGCCAGCAGCCAAGGCGGAGGACTAGCGGGGATTTGGGGTGAGCAGTTCTTC. The encoded protein is CASSQGGGLAGIWGEQFF.

In regard to this clone: One end of the junction is discordant with germline, which a read error may explain. The chain carries TRBV7-9 and TRBJ2-1, with D perhaps TRBD2 (6 bases). Germline V lookup: CDR1 SEHNR, CDR2 FQNEAQ (reference sequence). The CDR3 runs to 15 residues. The CDR3 DNA sequence: TGTTCCAGCCAAGCCTACGGGGGTTATTACAATGAGCAGTTCTTC. It specifies CSSQAYGGYYNEQFF.

This chain uses TRBV29-1 with TRBJ1-1; D unresolved. CDR3 length: 13 residues. V was clipped by 5 bases and J by 0 bases, with 10 bases between them. CDR1 is SQVTM and CDR2 is ANQGSEA in the germline V gene. DNA of the CDR3: TGCAGCGTTACAGCTTCTATGAACACTGAAGCTTTCTTT. It encodes CSVTASMNTEAFF.

This chain joins TRBV10-2 and TRBJ2-1, with D tentatively TRBD1 (6 bases). The V and J ends lost 5 bases and 0 bases respectively, with 8 bases between them. The CDR3 has 14 residues. The germline V gene encodes CDR1 WSHSY and CDR2 SAAADI. Here the CDR3 DNA reads TGCGCCAGCAGTCGGACAGACTCCTACAATGAGCAGTTCTTC. It codes for CASSRTDSYNEQFF.

This chain connects TRBV7-8 to TRBJ1-5, with 7 bases lining up with TRBD1. The CDR3 has 16 residues. V trimming: 5 bases; J trimming: 1 base; junction bases outside the gene matches: 8. Germline CDR1 reads SGHVS; CDR2 reads FQNEAQ. For the CDR3, the DNA is TGTGCCAGCAGCATAACAGGGGTAGGGAGCAATCAGCCCCAGCATTTT. This translates into CASSITGVGSNQPQHF.

The rearrangement links TRBV9 to TRBJ2-7; weak D call: TRBD2 (6 bases). There are 16 residues in the CDR3. Germline V lookup: CDR1 SGDLS, CDR2 YYNGEE. Deletions cut 0 bases from V and 1 base from J, with 14 bases between. In nucleotides, the CDR3 is TGTGCCAGCAGCGTAGCCGCCGGGACTGTGTCCTACGAGCAGTACTTC. Translated: CASSVAAGTVSYEQYF.

The gene calls are TRBV5-1 and TRBJ2-1; 8 nucleotides align to TRBD2. Looked up from germline, CDR1 is SGHRS and CDR2 is YFSETQ. This CDR3 has 15 residues. After removal of 2 bases from V and 6 bases from J, the junction contained 7 bases not matched to a gene. This CDR3 reads CASSFRGGSLNEQFF. The CDR3 nucleotides read TGCGCCAGCAGCTTTCGGGGGGGCTCTCTCAATGAGCAGTTCTTC.

This chain's CDR3 is CASSPRGGGNYGYTF. CDR3 nucleotides: TGTGCCAGCAGTCCCAGGGGCGGGGGCAACTATGGCTACACCTTC. The chain recombines TRBV6-5 with TRBJ1-2; TRBD1 is a possible D gene (6 bases). CDR3 length equals 15 residues. Germline V CDR1 and CDR2: MNHEY, SVGAGI. V was shortened by 5 bases and J by 2 bases, with 15 bases between the two germline ends.

The genes are TRBV5-6 and TRBJ1-3; maybe TRBD1 (6 bases). CDR3 length: 14 amino acids. Per germline, CDR1 SGHDT and CDR2 YYEEEE. The V and J ends lost 4 bases and 2 bases respectively, with 10 bases between them. CDR3 in amino acids: CASSTTGPGNTIYF. CDR3 nucleotide sequence: TGTGCCAGCAGCACAACAGGGCCTGGAAACACCATATATTTT.

The V gene is TRBV11-2, the J gene TRBJ2-1, with 7 bases fitting TRBD2. The CDR3 sequence is 16 residues long. J lost 2 bases, V lost 6 bases, and 10 bases had no gene match. Germline-derived CDR1 and CDR2 are SGHAT and FQNNGV. CDR3 sequence (DNA): TGTGCCAGCAGTTCTGTACGGGGGAGGGCCTACAATGAGCAGTTCTTC. It is translated as CASSSVRGRAYNEQFF.

This clone was found a few times. Other DNA sequences of this sample code for an identical CDR3. The chain combines TRBV6-5 with TRBJ1-5; 7 bases are a match to TRBD1. V trimming: 5 bases; J trimming: 0 bases; junction bases outside the gene matches: 4. The CDR3 spans 15 residues. Germline loops: CDR1 MNHEY, CDR2 SVGAGI. The CDR3 reads CASSGQDNSNQPQHF. The CDR3 nucleotides are TGTGCCAGCAGTGGACAGGACAATAGCAATCAGCCCCAGCATTTT.

This clone showed up just a few times. The chain couples TRBV29-1 to TRBJ2-1, with TRBD2 as a possible D gene (5 bases). The CDR3 is 13 residues long. CDR1 SQVTM and CDR2 ANQGSEA come from the germline V gene. V was trimmed by 6 bases and J by 1 base, leaving 10 bases between them. CDR3 sequence: CSVADSSYNEQFF. CDR3 bases: TGCAGCGTAGCGGACTCTTCCTACAATGAGCAGTTCTTC.

This clone turned up a few times. The chain is built from TRBV4-1 and TRBJ2-5; TRBD2 is a possible D gene (6 bases). This CDR3 is 16 amino acids long. Germline V lookup: CDR1 MGHRA, CDR2 YSYEKL. Trimming stripped 0 bases from V and 0 bases from J, with 11 bases between. CDR3 sequence: CASSQETRAYQETQYF. The CDR3, as DNA: TGCGCCAGCAGCCAAGAGACTAGGGCTTACCAAGAGACCCAGTACTTC.

The CDR3 region has the DNA TGTGCCAGCAGCGTAGTTATAGCGGGGGGGGGTAATGAGCAGTTCTTC. Protein: CASSVVIAGGGNEQFF. J is TRBJ2-1 and V is TRBV9, with 11 bases that match TRBD2. The CDR3 contains 16 residues. Trimming cost V 0 bases and J 7 bases; bases outside gene matches: 6. Germline V gene data show CDR1 as SGDLS and CDR2 as YYNGEE.

With regard to this clone: Its ends do not fully match the called genes, so a read error is possible. Other DNA sequences in this sample translate to the same CDR3. The V gene is TRBV30, the J gene TRBJ1-1; D not certain. CDR1 and CDR2 from the germline V gene are GTSNPN and SVGIG (reference sequence). The CDR3 covers 13 residues. CDR3 bases: TGTGCCTGGAGGGGTGACAACTTCCTCGAAGCTTTTTTT. Amino acids: CAWRGDNFLEAFF. The entire variable domain, with the rest obtained from reference TRBV30 and TRBJ1-1, is as follows: SQTIHQWPATLVQPVGSPLSLECTVEGTSNPNLYWYRQAAGRGLQLLFYSVGIGQISSEVPQNLSASRPQDRQFILSSKKLLLSDSGFYLCAWRGDNFLEAFFGQGTRLTVV.

Points on this clone: This same CDR3 is encoded by further DNA sequences in the sample. The chain couples TRBV4-1 to TRBJ1-1; the D gene is possibly TRBD1 (5 bases). V lost 1 base to trimming and J lost 1 base, with 7 bases between them. This CDR3 comprises 14 residues. Germline assignment: CDR1 MGHRA and CDR2 YSYEKL. CDR3 residues: CASSQVTANTEAFF. The CDR3 region has the DNA TGCGCCAGCAGCCAAGTGACAGCGAACACTGAAGCTTTCTTT.

This chain uses TRBV30 with TRBJ1-1; weak D call: TRBD1 (5 bases). V was clipped by 1 base and J by 3 bases, with 6 bases between them. Germline V gene lookup returns CDR1 GTSNPN and CDR2 SVGIG (reference sequence). The CDR3 length is 12 residues. The CDR3 DNA follows: TGTGCCTGGAGTGCAGGGTACACTGAAGCTTTCTTT. It translates to CAWSAGYTEAFF.